One TCR beta chain is described in this entry. No antigen is known for it. The primer mix had 60 Vbeta and 13 Jbeta primers. Measured with immunoSEQ multiplex PCR; TCRdb has only the in-frame clones, and not every one. The sample features 65,000 to 90,000 clones, with 3.8% in its top ten. This sample was included in a study of cytomegalovirus exposure and HLA in healthy donors. Study results and limitations: The HLA-A and HLA-B alleles of most subjects were reportedly predicted accurately from TCR beta sequences. Cytomegalovirus association was assigned to under 200 TCR beta chains.

Per germline, CDR1 MNHNY and CDR2 SVGAGI (reference sequence). Trimming took 5 bases from V and 0 from J; bases not matched to a gene: 6. The CDR3 contains 15 residues. The sequence came from a female donor in good health and CMV-seropositive. The chain links TRBV6-6 to TRBJ2-7, with 8 nucleotides matching TRBD2. What was sequenced was PBMCs. CDR3 residues: CASSITSGPSYEQYF. The CDR3 bases are TGTGCCAGCAGTATAACTAGCGGACCCTCCTACGAGCAGTACTTC.